The rows below give T cell receptor beta chains drawn from one sample of a study of shared clonotypes between healthy human individuals. The table came from immunoSEQ multiplex PCR; TCRdb's copy has only in-frame clones and leaves some out. The sample has 2 million or so clones, about 95% seen once. The sequenced sample consisted of naive CD8+ T cells sorted from blood. These receptors came from a man aged 18 to 29 in good health. The CDR3 runs from the conserved cysteine through the conserved F or W.

J gene: TRBJ1-2; CDR3 length: 12; V gene: TRBV13; CDR3 protein: CASLPGEGGYTF
J gene: TRBJ2-3; CDR3 length: 17; V gene: TRBV21-1; CDR3 protein: CASSKGTGEHGTDTQYF
J gene: TRBJ2-3; CDR3 length: 15; V gene: TRBV11-2; CDR3 protein: CASSFPSGGTDTQYF
J gene: TRBJ1-1; CDR3 length: 17; V gene: TRBV28; CDR3 protein: CASSLWGGQGETTEAFF
J gene: TRBJ2-2; CDR3 length: 16; V gene: TRBV10-3; CDR3 protein: CAISEVDNANTGELFF
J gene: TRBJ1-3; CDR3 length: 16; V gene: TRBV30; CDR3 protein: CAWSGLAGISGNTIYF
J gene: TRBJ1-4; CDR3 length: 13; V gene: TRBV2; CDR3 protein: CASMMGASEKLFF
J gene: TRBJ2-1; CDR3 length: 16; V gene: TRBV27; CDR3 protein: CASSLIPGGPLDEQFF
J gene: TRBJ1-2; CDR3 length: 18; V gene: TRBV6-1; CDR3 protein: CASSEVLARGIVPYGYTF
J gene: TRBJ1-5; CDR3 length: 15; V gene: TRBV9; CDR3 protein: CASSTEGAQYQPQHF
J gene: TRBJ2-7; CDR3 length: 13; V gene: TRBV6-1; CDR3 protein: CASSVDFSYEQYF
J gene: TRBJ2-1; CDR3 length: 15; V gene: TRBV5-8; CDR3 protein: CASSPVAGGPLEQFF
J gene: TRBJ2-7; CDR3 length: 16; V gene: TRBV7-9; CDR3 protein: CASSLGLAGPKGEQYF
J gene: TRBJ1-6; CDR3 length: 15; V gene: TRBV6-6; CDR3 protein: CASSFGSTENSPLHF
J gene: TRBJ2-3; CDR3 length: 14; V gene: TRBV27; CDR3 protein: CASSLVGSLDTQYF
J gene: TRBJ2-7; CDR3 length: 13; V gene: TRBV7-9; CDR3 protein: CATDWTGGYEQYF
J gene: TRBJ2-1; CDR3 length: 13; V gene: TRBV7-9; CDR3 protein: CASSSTGGVEQFF
J gene: TRBJ2-1; CDR3 length: 17; V gene: TRBV27; CDR3 protein: CASSLIYRGPSYNEQFF
J gene: TRBJ2-7; CDR3 length: 20; V gene: TRBV4-1; CDR3 protein: CASSPPRRAQMGTSGYEQYF
J gene: TRBJ1-1; CDR3 length: 12; V gene: TRBV7-9; CDR3 protein: CASSITAPEAFF
J gene: TRBJ2-1; CDR3 length: 16; V gene: TRBV4-3; CDR3 protein: CASSQMVQGERDEQFF
J gene: TRBJ2-2; CDR3 length: 17; V gene: TRBV13; CDR3 protein: CASSLGLAGVYTGELFF
J gene: TRBJ2-7; CDR3 length: 16; V gene: TRBV2; CDR3 protein: CASRDRQSGPTYEQYF
J gene: TRBJ2-1; CDR3 length: 16; V gene: TRBV5-1; CDR3 protein: CASSWNTGESYNEQFF
J gene: TRBJ2-5; CDR3 length: 15; V gene: TRBV5-4; CDR3 protein: CASSLVGAGLETQYF
J gene: TRBJ2-7; CDR3 length: 14; V gene: TRBV13; CDR3 protein: CASSSGAEPSEQYF
J gene: TRBJ2-7; CDR3 length: 15; V gene: TRBV7-9; CDR3 protein: CASSLAIGTSYEQYF
J gene: TRBJ2-7; CDR3 length: 13; V gene: TRBV27; CDR3 protein: CASSSGTGSEQYF
J gene: TRBJ1-1; CDR3 length: 12; V gene: TRBV4-2; CDR3 protein: CASSQGSSEAFF
J gene: TRBJ1-1; CDR3 length: 14; V gene: TRBV2; CDR3 protein: CASITWDGNTEAFF
J gene: TRBJ1-5; CDR3 length: 15; V gene: TRBV27; CDR3 protein: CASSWGQGANQPQHF
J gene: TRBJ2-7; CDR3 length: 16; V gene: TRBV7-9; CDR3 protein: CASSLEGASGSYEQYF
J gene: TRBJ2-7; CDR3 length: 15; V gene: TRBV29-1; CDR3 protein: CSVEEGSGYPYEQYF
J gene: TRBJ1-2; CDR3 length: 15; V gene: TRBV2; CDR3 protein: CASSEEGPANYGYTF
J gene: TRBJ1-1; CDR3 length: 13; V gene: TRBV11-2; CDR3 protein: CASSTGVGTEAFF
J gene: TRBJ2-7; CDR3 length: 12; V gene: TRBV6-5; CDR3 protein: CASSYSGGEQYF
J gene: TRBJ1-1; CDR3 length: 12; V gene: TRBV5-4; CDR3 protein: CASSLFGDEAFF